This T cell receptor beta chain was obtained from a study of blood T cell repertoires in COVID-19. Background on the study: Samples came from the United States, Italy and Spain, spanning acute and convalescent COVID-19. Sources were T cells, B-cell-depleted T cells, or PBMCs; the material itself was cDNA or gDNA.

Germline assignment: CDR1 SNHLY and CDR2 FYNNEI. Between the trimmed V and J ends, which lost 6 bases and 4 bases, there was a span of 13 bases. The CDR3 totals 14 residues. Participants came from 24 US areas, aged about 18 to 95 years. Per the original data handling: Estimated nucleated cell counts came from reference gene primer amplification. The assay was immunoSEQ multiplex PCR, and TCRdb's table has in-frame clones only and misses some. From that table come the V and J calls and clone size; the DNA was used to work out D and trimming. The table shows approximately 210,000 clones, with 81% occurring only once.

The sample was PBMCs or T cells enriched from blood (not recorded which). This clonotype originated in a woman aged 45-60 years with acute COVID-19. The chain links TRBV2 to TRBJ1-5; possible D gene TRBD1, 6 bases. The CDR3 loop reads CASRTGQRNQPQHF. For the CDR3, the DNA is TGTGCCAGCAGAACGGGACAACGGAATCAGCCCCAGCATTTT.